The clone carrying this T cell receptor (beta chain) showed up many times. Its antigen is as yet unknown. Quantitative 5'-RACE with molecular barcodes was used to make the TCR beta libraries. TCRdb re-derived calls from the 5' RACE reads in MiXCR, one entry per CDR3 protein. Here the sample spans 240,000 or so distinct CDR3 sequences, roughly 10% being singletons. The sample is drawn from a study of CD8 T cells in ankylosing spondylitis. Study-level points and caveats: Disease-linked clones were found to be CD8+ and relatively rare in peripheral blood.

The material sequenced was blood, either unsorted or a sorted T cell fraction (not recorded which). The source is a male donor with ankylosing spondylitis or in good health (not recorded which).

CDR3 nucleotide sequence: TGTGCCAGCAGCTTGGCTAGGGAGGATACTGAAGCTTTCTTT. Protein sequence: CASSLAREDTEAFF. V usage is TRBV5-5 and J usage is TRBJ1-1; no clear D. Trimming left V 0 bases short and J 5 bases short, with 11 bases between. The CDR3 covers 14 residues. Germline values: CDR1 SGHKS, CDR2 YYEKEE (reference sequence).